This TCR beta chain was identified during a study of T cell responses to AZD1222 COVID-19 vaccine. Points from the study as a whole: Just a handful of people given AZD1222 tested seropositive at baseline. The study found Spike-specific TCR breadth and depth rose after two AZD1222 doses.

Measured with immunoSEQ multiplex PCR; TCRdb has only the in-frame clones, and not every one. Of about 64,000 clones listed, roughly 80% are singletons. Comment on this clone: Its specificity is not known. The junction and the germline gene differ at one end; a read error may be behind it.

CDR3 size: 14 residues. Germline loops: CDR1 SGHRS, CDR2 YFSETQ. This rearrangement joins TRBV5-1 to TRBJ1-5; 7 bases align to TRBD1. This clonotype originated in an adult who received the AZD1222 COVID-19 vaccine. The sequenced sample was peripheral blood, obtained 28 days after the second AZD1222 dose. CDR3 amino acids: CASSLGQNNQPQHF. DNA for the CDR3: TGCGCCAGCAGTTTGGGACAGAACAATCAGCCCCAGCATTTT.